This TCR beta chain was recovered during a study of CD8 T cells in Susac syndrome. Random-hexamer reverse transcription was applied to about 0.5 to 1 ug RNA. Amplification of TCR beta CDR3 spanned 54 Vbeta and 13 Jbeta via immunoSEQ multiplex PCR. TCRdb redid the calling of the immunoSEQ multiplex PCR reads with MiXCR, one entry per CDR3 protein. The data show 90,000 to 150,000 distinct CDR3 sequences, about nine tenths seen once. TCR beta sequencing covered blood CD8+ and CD4+ T cells. The length of the CDR3 is 14 residues. Trimming took off 4 bases at V and 8 bases at J, with 12 bases between the two ends.

The source of this sequence is a human donor in good health. V usage is TRBV12-3 or TRBV12-4 and J usage is TRBJ1-6; D ambiguous. Material: CD4+ T cells from PBMCs. DNA for the CDR3: TGTGCCAGCAGTTCTGGACTTGGGGATTCACCCCTCCACTTT. Residues: CASSSGLGDSPLHF.